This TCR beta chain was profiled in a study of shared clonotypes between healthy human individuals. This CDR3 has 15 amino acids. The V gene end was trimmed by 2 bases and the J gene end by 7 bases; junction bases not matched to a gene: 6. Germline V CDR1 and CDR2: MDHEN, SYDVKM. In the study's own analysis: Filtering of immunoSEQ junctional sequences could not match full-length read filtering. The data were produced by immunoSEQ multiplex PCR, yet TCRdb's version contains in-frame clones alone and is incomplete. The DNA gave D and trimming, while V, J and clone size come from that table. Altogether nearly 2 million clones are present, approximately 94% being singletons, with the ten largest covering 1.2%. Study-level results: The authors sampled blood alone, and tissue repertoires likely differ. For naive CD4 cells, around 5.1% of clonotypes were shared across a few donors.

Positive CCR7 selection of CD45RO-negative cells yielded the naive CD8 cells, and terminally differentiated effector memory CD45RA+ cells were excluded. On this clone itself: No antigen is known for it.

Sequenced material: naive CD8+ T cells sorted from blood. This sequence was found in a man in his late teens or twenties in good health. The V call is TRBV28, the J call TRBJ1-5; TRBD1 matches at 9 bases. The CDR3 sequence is CASSLQGQGLQPQHF. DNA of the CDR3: TGTGCCAGCAGTTTACAAGGACAGGGGTTACAGCCCCAGCATTTT.